The 29 T cell receptor beta chains below were found in one sample sequenced in a study of blood T cell repertoires in COVID-19 (dated by TCRdb to about 2020). Library preparation was by the immunoSEQ multiplex PCR assay. This immuneACCESS table, as held by TCRdb, lists in-frame sequences with V and J called but not all clones. Of the missing ones, under half trace to an unresolved V gene in checked studies; the others have no known cause. The sample table lists approximately 190,000 clones, around 83% of them with a count of one. The ten largest clones take up under 30% of the sample. Sequenced input: PBMCs or T cells enriched from blood (not recorded which). The receptors shown here come from a woman between 40 and 50 years old in a cohort exposed to, infected with or recovered from COVID-19 (not recorded which).

This sequence joins TRBV3-1 (or the pseudogene TRBV3-2) and TRBJ1-1; D remains unclear. CDR1 and CDR2 (germline): LGHDT, YNNKEL (reference sequence). Trimming took off 1 base at V and 12 bases at J, with 9 bases between the two ends. There are 11 residues in the CDR3. Written as DNA, the CDR3 is TGTGCCAGCAGCCAAGGGAGATCCCCTTTCTTT. This codes for CASSQGRSPFF.

V gene TRBV27 combines with J gene TRBJ2-7; D might be TRBD1 (6 bases). V was trimmed by 5 bases and J by 0 bases, leaving 11 bases between them. This CDR3 is built from 14 residues. CDR1 and CDR2 from the germline V gene are MNHEY and SMNVEV (reference sequence). CDR3 in amino acids: CASSPRGSSYEQYF. DNA for the CDR3: TGTGCCAGCAGTCCTAGGGGGAGCTCCTACGAGCAGTACTTC.

This clone was detected once. The rearrangement joins TRBV27 to TRBJ2-7; 9 bases are shared with TRBD2. This CDR3 contains 14 residues. Germline lookup yields CDR1 MNHEY and CDR2 SMNVEV (reference sequence). V lost 6 bases and J lost 6; bases outside the gene matches: 9. In nucleotides, the CDR3 is TGTGCCAGCAGCCTAGCGGGGCGGAGGGCCGAGCAGTACTTC. This codes for CASSLAGRRAEQYF.

On this clone: The sample contains more than one DNA sequence encoding this CDR3. The CDR3 region is CASSPSHEQFF. The CDR3 bases are TGTGCCAGCAGCCCTTCCCATGAGCAGTTCTTC. The chain has TRBV7-9 and TRBJ2-1, with unresolved D. V was trimmed by 5 bases and J by 8 bases, leaving 7 bases between them. The CDR3 sequence is 11 residues long. CDR1 is SEHNR, CDR2 FQNEAQ, per germline (reference sequence).

The chain recombines TRBV5-4 with TRBJ2-1; 7 bases fit TRBD2. The CDR3 is 15 amino acids. The trim removed 5 bases at V and 1 base at J, leaving 6 bases unmatched. Germline assignment: CDR1 SGHNT and CDR2 YYREEE (reference sequence). For the CDR3, the DNA is TGTGCCAGCAGGCCGCCGGGGGGTTCCTACAATGAGCAGTTCTTC. Translation: CASRPPGGSYNEQFF.

This sequence joins TRBV5-4 and TRBJ2-7; 12 bases are a match to TRBD2. Germline trimming cut 0 bases from V and 2 bases from J; bases unmatched to any gene: 6. CDR3 length equals 17 residues. CDR1 and CDR2 from the germline V gene are SGHNT and YYREEE (reference sequence). The CDR3 DNA is TGTGCCAGCAGCTTGGAAGGCGGACTAGCGGGGACCTACGAGCAGTACTTC. It encodes CASSLEGGLAGTYEQYF.

This chain uses TRBV4-1 with TRBJ2-1; 9 bases align to TRBD2. Germline V gene lookup returns CDR1 MGHRA and CDR2 YSYEKL. The CDR3 covers 16 residues. The trim removed 1 base at V and 9 bases at J, leaving 10 bases unmatched. CDR3 nucleotides: TGCGCCAGCAGCCAAGTTGGAGCGGGGGGCCCAGTTGAGCAGTTCTTC. Its protein product is CASSQVGAGGPVEQFF.

J is TRBJ2-5 and V is TRBV27; 8 bases line up with TRBD2. V lost 6 bases to trimming and J lost 1 base; unmatched junction nucleotides: 7. The CDR3 covers 15 residues. Germline V lookup: CDR1 MNHEY, CDR2 SMNVEV (reference sequence). Here the CDR3 DNA reads TGTGCCAGCAGGCCCTTAGCGGGAATCCAAGAGACCCAGTACTTC. Amino acid sequence: CASRPLAGIQETQYF.

Notes on this clone: This specimen includes other DNA sequences encoding the same CDR3. The chain links TRBV27 to TRBJ2-1; D is unclear. Germline lookup yields CDR1 MNHEY and CDR2 SMNVEV (reference sequence). This CDR3 has 16 amino acids. V gave up 0 bases and J gave up 0 bases, with 9 bases separating them. In DNA, the CDR3 is TGTGCCAGCAGTTTATCCCCAGGTAGCTCCTACAATGAGCAGTTCTTC. Residues: CASSLSPGSSYNEQFF.

The V call is TRBV7-2, the J call TRBJ1-6; TRBD1 matches 10 bases. The CDR3 loop spans 16 amino acids. Per the germline V gene, CDR1 is SGHTA and CDR2 is FQGNSA. Trimming cost V 4 bases and J 13 bases; bases outside gene matches: 13. The CDR3 DNA is TGTGCCAGCAGCTCAATGAAGGGGACAGGGGCTTGGCCCCTCCACTTT. This codes for CASSSMKGTGAWPLHF.

The chain uses TRBV29-1 and TRBJ2-7, with D perhaps matching TRBD2 (6 bases). This CDR3 contains 12 residues. Germline values: CDR1 SQVTM, CDR2 ANQGSEA. V dropped 4 bases and J dropped 2 bases, with 9 bases sitting between them. CDR3 region: CSVGDSPYEQYF. The CDR3 coding sequence is TGCAGCGTTGGGGACTCCCCCTACGAGCAGTACTTC.

The CDR3 DNA sequence: TGTGCCAGCAGCCCTCGGACAGCTTACTACTCTGGAAACACCATATATTTT. Translating it yields CASSPRTAYYSGNTIYF. The chain joins TRBV3-1 (or the pseudogene TRBV3-2) to TRBJ1-3; TRBD1 is a possible D gene (6 bases). Germline V lookup: CDR1 LGHDT, CDR2 YNNKEL (reference sequence). The ends were cut back, 4 bases at V and 0 bases at J, with 16 bases in the middle. This CDR3 is built from 17 residues.

The chain uses TRBV19 and TRBJ1-5; 9 positions agree with TRBD1. Germline-derived CDR1 and CDR2 are LNHDA and SQIVND (reference sequence). Trimming at V came to 7 bases and at J to 6 bases, leaving 7 bases not matched to a gene. The CDR3 length is 14 residues. The CDR3 reads CASKDRGGSQPQHF. CDR3 nucleotides: TGTGCCAGTAAGGACAGGGGCGGGAGTCAGCCCCAGCATTTT.

This clone was seen only once. This sequence joins TRBV6-4 and TRBJ2-1; 8 bases fit TRBD2. The CDR3 is made up of 15 amino acids. V lost 3 bases and J lost 8; bases outside the gene matches: 9. Germline V gives CDR1 MRHNA, CDR2 SNTAGT. The CDR3 sequence is CASSEGSSGSDEQFF. The CDR3 DNA sequence: TGTGCCAGCAGTGAAGGTTCCAGCGGGAGCGATGAGCAGTTCTTC.

The J gene is TRBJ2-3, the V gene TRBV10-3; 10 bases align to TRBD1. Germline assignment: CDR1 ENHRY and CDR2 SYGVKD. Trimming at V came to 3 bases and at J to 2 bases, leaving 2 bases not matched to a gene. CDR3 length: 15 amino acids. The CDR3 DNA sequence: TGTGCCATCAGTGAAAGACAGGGGGCCACAGATACGCAGTATTTT. It translates to CAISERQGATDTQYF.

The DNA of the CDR3 is TGTGCCAGCAGTACCAGACAGACCTACGAGCAGTACTTC. It codes for CASSTRQTYEQYF. The chain couples TRBV6-5 to TRBJ2-7, with D perhaps matching TRBD1 (5 bases). CDR1 is MNHEY and CDR2 is SVGAGI in the germline V gene. Trimming pared 5 bases from V and 2 bases from J, leaving 10 bases between. CDR3 length: 13 amino acids.

V usage is TRBV6-2 or TRBV6-3 and J usage is TRBJ1-1; D is unresolved. Trimming stripped 2 bases from V and 5 bases from J, with 9 bases between. There are 13 residues in the CDR3. CDR1 MNHEY and CDR2 SVGEGT come from the germline V gene. The CDR3 region has the DNA TGTGCCAGCAGTTACGAGGAGACGACTGAAGCTTTCTTT. Translation: CASSYEETTEAFF.

J is TRBJ2-7 and V is TRBV9; 8 bases match TRBD1. From germline, CDR1 is SGDLS and CDR2 YYNGEE. Trimming cost V 3 bases and J 1 base; bases outside gene matches: 3. CDR3 size: 14 residues. The CDR3 here is CASSGGQGSYEQYF. CDR3 in DNA: TGTGCCAGCAGCGGAGGACAGGGTTCCTACGAGCAGTACTTC.

This rearrangement joins TRBV28 to TRBJ1-6; a possible D gene is TRBD1 (6 bases). V was clipped by 5 bases and J by 0 bases, with 14 bases between them. CDR1 and CDR2 (germline): MDHEN, SYDVKM. The CDR3 has 17 residues. The CDR3: CASSIRQVYSYNSPLHF. The CDR3 nucleotides read TGTGCCAGCAGTATCCGACAGGTTTACTCCTATAATTCACCCCTCCACTTT.

This rearrangement joins TRBV19 to TRBJ1-3, with D maybe TRBD1 (6 bases). The CDR3 is 17 residues long. Germline V CDR1 and CDR2: LNHDA, SQIVND (reference sequence). V was trimmed by 5 bases and J by 0 bases, leaving 17 bases between them. CDR3 amino acids: CASSRAGATSSGNTIYF. CDR3 sequence (DNA): TGTGCCAGTAGTCGGGCAGGGGCTACCAGCTCTGGAAACACCATATATTTT.

V usage is TRBV19 and J usage is TRBJ1-5; TRBD1 matches 7 bases. The CDR3 is 14 amino acids. CDR1 and CDR2 (germline): LNHDA, SQIVND (reference sequence). The junction had 8 bases not matched to a gene; V was cut back by 8 bases and J by 4 bases. The CDR3 DNA is TGTGCCAGTGGATTCCGGGACAGTAATCAGCCCCAGCATTTT. Protein sequence: CASGFRDSNQPQHF.

This rearrangement joins TRBV5-4 to TRBJ1-1; 8 nucleotides align to TRBD1. The CDR3 consists of 14 residues. Germline V lookup: CDR1 SGHNT, CDR2 YYREEE (reference sequence). The J segment lost 4 bases and the V segment lost 0 bases, leaving 2 bases of the junction unmatched. CDR3 bases: TGTGCCAGCAGCTTGGACAGGGGGAGCACTGAAGCTTTCTTT. It codes for CASSLDRGSTEAFF. The variable domain in full, completed from reference TRBV5-4 and TRBJ1-1, reads ETGVTQSPTHLIKTRGQQVTLRCSSQSGHNTVSWYQQALGQGPQFIFQYYREEENGRGNFPPRFSGLQFPNYSSELNVNALELDDSALYLCASSLDRGSTEAFFGQGTRLTVV.

This chain links TRBV2 with TRBJ2-7; TRBD1 agrees at 9 bases. This CDR3 has 13 residues. The germline gives CDR1 SNHLY, CDR2 FYNNEI. The J segment lost 0 bases and the V segment lost 10 bases, leaving 4 bases of the junction unmatched. The CDR3 protein is CAIQDRGSYEQYF. The CDR3 DNA reads TGTGCCATCCAGGACAGGGGCTCCTACGAGCAGTACTTC.

The rearrangement links TRBV7-6 to TRBJ2-7, with D possibly being TRBD2 (6 bases). The CDR3 covers 16 residues. V gave up 1 base and J gave up 3 bases, with 16 bases separating them. Looked up from germline, CDR1 is SGHVS and CDR2 is FNYEAQ. CDR3 nucleotide sequence: TGTGCCAGCAGCTTAGGGCCCCGCGGTAGCGGCTACGAGCAGTACTTC. Protein sequence: CASSLGPRGSGYEQYF.

The chain has TRBV30 and TRBJ2-3; 8 positions agree with TRBD2. V lost 1 base to trimming and J lost 2 bases; unmatched junction nucleotides: 2. The germline V gene encodes CDR1 GTSNPN and CDR2 SVGIG (reference sequence). The length of the CDR3 is 14 residues. The CDR3 nucleotides read TGTGCCTGGAGTGAGCGGGAGCACACAGATACGCAGTATTTT. Protein sequence: CAWSEREHTDTQYF.

The chain links TRBV19 to TRBJ2-7, with TRBD1 identical over 8 bases. The V and J ends lost 1 base and 0 bases, in that order; junction bases with no gene match: 2. This CDR3 has 15 residues. From germline, CDR1 is LNHDA and CDR2 SQIVND (reference sequence). Here the CDR3 reads CASSIAGGNSYEQYF. The CDR3 DNA is TGTGCCAGTAGTATAGCAGGGGGCAACTCCTACGAGCAGTACTTC.

This chain connects TRBV9 to TRBJ2-3; D gene uncertain. The V gene's germline CDR1 is SGDLS and CDR2 YYNGEE. V was pared by 6 bases and J by 6 bases, with 8 bases between. The CDR3 is made up of 11 amino acids. The CDR3 loop is CASILVDTQYF. The CDR3 DNA reads TGTGCCAGCATCCTAGTGGATACGCAGTATTTT.

The CDR3 DNA reads as TGCGCCAGCAGCTTCCAGGGGGATGCGAACTATGGCTACACCTTC. It translates to CASSFQGDANYGYTF. The V call is TRBV5-1, the J call TRBJ1-2; 7 bases match TRBD1. The CDR3 runs 15 residues. Germline CDR1 reads SGHRS; CDR2 reads YFSETQ. Germline trimming cut 2 bases from V and 2 bases from J; bases unmatched to any gene: 6.

This rearrangement joins TRBV30 to TRBJ1-1; no definite D call. Between the trimmed V and J ends, which lost 2 bases and 1 base, there was a span of 5 bases. The CDR3 length is 12 residues. Germline CDR1 GTSNPN, CDR2 SVGIG (reference sequence). The CDR3 sequence is CAWSRENTEAFF. CDR3 bases: TGTGCCTGGAGTCGAGAGAACACTGAAGCTTTCTTT.